This T cell receptor beta chain derives from a study of immune evolution from preneoplasia to lung adenocarcinoma. The count of this clone is one. The ends were cut back, 4 bases at V and 5 bases at J, with 12 bases in the middle. Germline loops: CDR1 SEHNR, CDR2 FQNEAQ (reference sequence). The length of the CDR3 is 13 residues. Assay: immunoSEQ multiplex PCR; the TCRdb copy retains only in-frame clones and omits some. This table has 4,000 or so clones, roughly 80% appearing once. The source of this sequence is a person between 65 and 79 years old with lung adenocarcinoma. Sequencing was carried out using FFPE adjacent normal lung tissue. V and J are TRBV7-9 and TRBJ2-7; D ambiguous. The CDR3 coding sequence is TGTGCCAGCAGCTCGATTCTAATCGACGAGCAGTACTTC. As protein: CASSSILIDEQYF.